This T cell receptor (beta chain) was sequenced for a study of blood T cell repertoires in COVID-19. Study background: Spain, Italy and the United States supplied samples that represented acute and convalescent COVID-19. Nucleic acid was either cDNA or gDNA, and it came from T cells, B-cell-depleted T cells, or PBMCs.

TCRdb keeps only in-frame clones here, not all; method: immunoSEQ multiplex PCR. The data show some 120,000 clones, roughly four fifths seen once. The ends were cut back, 3 bases at V and 5 bases at J, with 13 bases in the middle. Germline loops: CDR1 MNHEY, CDR2 SMNVEV (reference sequence). CDR3 length: 14 residues. The sequencing sample was made of peripheral blood. The chain links TRBV27 to TRBJ1-1, with D possibly TRBD1 on 6 matching bases. This clonotype originated in a man aged 65-85 years with active or convalescent COVID-19. The CDR3 loop reads CASSFLGGGTEAFF. The CDR3 region has the DNA TGTGCCAGCAGTTTTTTAGGGGGGGGGACTGAAGCTTTCTTT.